This T cell receptor (beta chain) was identified in a study of T cells in tumors after PD-1 blockade. Study context: Some patients also took daily vismodegib 150 mg during anti-PD-1 treatment.

Notes on the study in general: Some novel exhausted tumor clones appeared in pre-treatment blood, suggesting peripheral recruitment.

V lost 7 bases to trimming and J lost 8 bases; unmatched junction nucleotides: 5. CDR1 and CDR2 from the germline V gene are SQVTM and ANQGSEA. The CDR3 is 12 residues long. Here immunoSEQ multiplex PCR was the method, and the copy in TCRdb shows in-frame clones only, minus some. Of 55,000 to 65,000 clones in the sample, 80% were seen once. In this sample, this clone turned up a few times. Its antigen is not identified. The J gene is TRBJ2-3, the V gene TRBV29-1; 11 nucleotides align to TRBD2. The sequences come from PBMCs, collected before anti-PD-1 treatment. The origin of this receptor is a human donor with basal cell carcinoma. The CDR3 protein is CSAGTSGGTQYF. The CDR3 DNA follows: TGCAGCGCCGGGACTAGCGGTGGTACGCAGTATTTT.